Listed below are T cell receptor beta chains from one sample, sequenced in a study of blood T cell repertoires in COVID-19. Assay: immunoSEQ multiplex PCR; the TCRdb copy retains only in-frame clones and omits some. Among more than 400,000 clones listed, roughly nine tenths were seen once. Material for sequencing was PBMCs or T cells enriched from blood (not recorded which). Receptors were obtained from a woman younger than 30 who had recovered from COVID-19. The CDR3 runs from the conserved cysteine through the conserved F or W. The D gene is left open where the match is weak. The size entry is marked missing in some rows and otherwise reads once, few, many or a size class.

-	TRBV15	TRBJ2-3	-	CATSTQKGAAYTDTQYF	TGTGCCACCAGCACCCAGAAAGGGGCAGCGTACACAGATACGCAGTATTTT
-	TRBV7-2	TRBJ1-2	TRBD1	CASSPQGLSYGYTF	TGTGCCAGCAGCCCACAGGGGCTGAGCTATGGCTACACCTTC
-	TRBV30	TRBJ1-4	TRBD1	CAWSRGGPNEKLFF	TGTGCCTGGAGCCGAGGGGGCCCTAATGAAAAACTGTTTTTT
-	TRBV2	TRBJ1-4	-	CASRPDSLPTNEKLFF	TGTGCCAGCAGGCCGGACAGCCTTCCAACTAATGAAAAACTGTTTTTT
-	TRBV21-1	TRBJ2-7	-	CASSQRGLTGAGEQYF	TGTGCCAGCAGCCAGAGGGGCCTGACAGGGGCCGGCGAGCAGTACTTC
-	TRBV11-2	TRBJ1-1	TRBD1	CASSSTKGARTEAFF	TGTGCCAGCAGCTCTACAAAGGGGGCCCGAACTGAAGCTTTCTTT
-	TRBV11-3	TRBJ2-1	-	CASSLESGAGSGNEQFF	TGTGCCAGCAGCTTAGAGTCAGGGGCAGGGTCTGGCAATGAGCAGTTCTTC
-	TRBV2	TRBJ1-1	-	CASSYGTQQEAFF	TGTGCCAGCAGTTACGGGACACAACAAGAAGCTTTCTTT
-	TRBV5-6	TRBJ2-3	TRBD2	CASSDRTSGGRRTDTQYF	TGTGCCAGCAGCGACCGGACTAGCGGGGGGCGCCGCACAGATACGCAGTATTTT
-	TRBV19	TRBJ1-5	TRBD1	CASSSRDRNSNQPQHF	TGTGCCAGCTCGTCCCGGGACAGGAATAGCAATCAGCCCCAGCATTTT
few	TRBV12-5	TRBJ1-6	-	CASGSDRLLNSPLHF	TGTGCTAGTGGTTCGGACAGACTATTGAATTCACCCCTCCACTTT
-	TRBV7-6	TRBJ1-2	TRBD1	CASSPRYRGNYGYTF	TGTGCCAGCAGCCCCCGTTACAGGGGGAACTATGGCTACACCTTC
-	TRBV2	TRBJ1-5	-	CASRGYRDQPQHF	TGTGCCAGCAGAGGGTACAGGGACCAGCCCCAGCATTTT
-	TRBV19	TRBJ1-4	-	CASSLGSGATNEKLFF	TGTGCCAGTAGTCTGGGGTCAGGGGCAACTAATGAAAAACTGTTTTTT
-	TRBV5-4	TRBJ1-1	-	CASSLEGGTEAFF	TGTGCCAGCAGCTTGGAGGGAGGAACTGAAGCTTTCTTT
once	TRBV19	TRBJ1-1	-	CASSILSGGYDTEAFF	TGTGCCAGTAGTATCTTGAGTGGGGGGTACGATACTGAAGCTTTCTTT
-	TRBV5-4	TRBJ2-1	TRBD2	CASSIGLAGEQFF	TGTGCCAGCAGCATCGGACTAGCGGGGGAGCAGTTCTTC
-	TRBV6-5	TRBJ1-2	-	CASSYSMSDLDGYTF	TGTGCCAGCAGTTACTCGATGTCAGATTTGGATGGCTACACCTTC
-	TRBV3-1/TRBV3-2	TRBJ2-3	-	CASSQSGAVGTQYF	TGTGCCAGCAGCCAATCAGGGGCGGTAGGTACGCAGTATTTT
-	TRBV5-1	TRBJ2-7	-	CASSLAEDDYEQYF	TGCGCCAGCAGCTTGGCGGAGGATGATTACGAGCAGTACTTC
-	TRBV10-3	TRBJ2-3	TRBD2	CAISPGLAGGPGTDTQYF	TGTGCCATCAGTCCTGGACTAGCGGGGGGGCCTGGCACAGATACGCAGTATTTT
-	TRBV28	TRBJ2-5	-	CASSPTPQETQYF	TGTGCCAGCAGCCCAACTCCACAAGAGACCCAGTACTTC
-	TRBV7-6	TRBJ2-1	TRBD2	CASSFQAGGYNEQFF	TGTGCCAGCAGCTTCCAAGCGGGGGGCTACAATGAGCAGTTCTTC
-	TRBV28	TRBJ1-4	-	CASSPGDATNEKLFF	TGTGCCAGCAGCCCAGGGGATGCAACTAATGAAAAACTGTTTTTT
-	TRBV6-5	TRBJ1-1	-	CASSPHQEQNTEAFF	TGTGCCAGCAGTCCCCATCAAGAACAAAACACTGAAGCTTTCTTT
-	TRBV28	TRBJ1-4	TRBD1	CATGQGQINEKLFF	TGTGCCACCGGGCAGGGACAGATTAATGAAAAACTGTTTTTT
-	TRBV5-8	TRBJ1-4	-	CASSLGQVVNEKLFF	TGTGCCAGCAGCTTGGGGCAGGTGGTTAATGAAAAACTGTTTTTT
-	TRBV9	TRBJ2-5	TRBD2	CASSVSTSGGSSDSEETQYF	TGTGCCAGCAGCGTTTCAACTAGCGGGGGATCCTCGGATTCGGAAGAGACCCAGTACTTC
-	TRBV2	TRBJ2-4	-	CASSERLYTNIQYF	TGTGCCAGCAGTGAAAGACTGTACACGAACATTCAGTACTTC
-	TRBV7-9	TRBJ2-7	-	CASSRDLSGDSYEQYF	TGTGCCAGCAGCCGGGACCTCTCAGGGGATTCCTACGAGCAGTACTTC
-	TRBV19	TRBJ1-1	-	CASSTKTVMNTEAFF	TGTGCCAGTAGTACAAAGACAGTAATGAACACTGAAGCTTTCTTT
-	TRBV28	TRBJ1-5	-	CASSLWQGSNQPQHF	TGTGCCAGCAGTTTATGGCAGGGAAGCAATCAGCCCCAGCATTTT
-	TRBV5-1	TRBJ2-7	TRBD1	CASSAEVDRGGYEQYF	TGCGCCAGCAGCGCAGAAGTGGACAGGGGAGGCTACGAGCAGTACTTC
-	TRBV2	TRBJ2-2	TRBD1	CASSEDRTNTGELFF	TGTGCCAGCAGTGAGGACAGGACGAACACCGGGGAGCTGTTTTTT
once	TRBV11-3	TRBJ2-1	TRBD1	CASSLDRVDEQFF	TGTGCCAGCAGCCTGGACAGGGTCGATGAGCAGTTCTTC
few	TRBV19	TRBJ2-5	-	CASSIAPGTETQYF	TGTGCCAGTAGTATAGCCCCCGGGACTGAGACCCAGTACTTC
-	TRBV5-1	TRBJ2-1	TRBD2	CASRPTSGGENEQFF	TGCGCCAGCAGACCGACTAGCGGGGGGGAGAATGAGCAGTTCTTC
-	TRBV18	TRBJ1-6	-	CASSPPGGSPLHF	TGTGCCAGCTCACCACCGGGAGGTTCACCCCTCCACTTT
-	TRBV7-6	TRBJ2-5	-	CASSLGLAETQYF	TGTGCCAGCAGCTTAGGGCTAGCGGAGACCCAGTACTTC
-	TRBV7-9	TRBJ2-2	-	CASRPLAGELFF	TGTGCCAGCAGACCTCTAGCCGGGGAGCTGTTTTTT
-	TRBV2	TRBJ1-1	-	CASSEGGRNTEAFF	TGTGCCAGCAGTGAAGGGGGCAGGAACACTGAAGCTTTCTTT
-	TRBV24-1	TRBJ2-1	TRBD1	CATQDSSGQGNNEQFF	TGTGCCACCCAGGACTCCTCGGGACAGGGGAACAATGAGCAGTTCTTC
-	TRBV28	TRBJ1-5	TRBD1	CASNRDSDQPQHF	TGTGCCAGCAACCGGGACAGCGATCAGCCCCAGCATTTT
-	TRBV10-3	TRBJ1-2	TRBD1	CAISVRGQGDSTF	TGTGCCATCAGTGTACGGGGACAGGGGGATAGCACCTTC
-	TRBV28	TRBJ2-3	TRBD2	CASSLRRTRVDTQYF	TGTGCCAGCAGTTTAAGAAGGACTAGGGTGGATACGCAGTATTTT
-	TRBV19	TRBJ1-5	-	CASSTGVNQPQHF	TGTGCCAGTAGTACAGGGGTGAATCAGCCCCAGCATTTT
-	TRBV7-8	TRBJ2-2	TRBD2	CASSLTSGGVAGELFF	TGTGCCAGCAGCTTGACTAGCGGGGGGGTTGCCGGGGAGCTGTTTTTT
-	TRBV13	TRBJ2-3	-	CASSLGLAAQYF	TGTGCCAGCAGCTTAGGACTAGCCGCGCAGTATTTT